This T cell receptor beta chain was identified during a study of cytomegalovirus exposure and HLA in healthy donors. Germline-derived CDR1 and CDR2 are SGHRS and YFSETQ. Trimming cost V 0 bases and J 6 bases; bases outside gene matches: 8. The CDR3 runs to 16 residues. Method: immunoSEQ multiplex PCR; TCRdb's copy keeps in-frame clones and lacks some. The sample lists 300,000 to 400,000 clones; approximately 88% were seen once. The J gene is TRBJ2-1, the V gene TRBV5-1, with 8 bases identical to TRBD2. The receptor was derived from a man aged 25-45 years in good health and CMV-seronegative. Sample: PBMCs. CDR3 sequence (DNA): TGCGCCAGCAGCTTGGCCGGGGGTACTAGCGGCAATGAGCAGTTCTTC. Amino acid sequence: CASSLAGGTSGNEQFF.